This T cell receptor (beta chain) is drawn from a study of T cell responses to AZD1222 COVID-19 vaccine. Profiled with immunoSEQ multiplex PCR; TCRdb holds only in-frame clones, not every one. The table includes 110,000 or so clones, about 83% detected once. Details on this clone: Its antigen is still unknown.

Study-level points and caveats: As reported, nearly half of all spike-specific TCRs target variant regions that are unmutated. A mostly white British donor set with more females was recruited, and clonal diversity was possibly underestimated.

Germline V gene sequence: CDR1 SGHTA, CDR2 FQGNSA. The CDR3 runs 12 residues. V lost 3 bases to trimming and J lost 11 bases; unmatched junction nucleotides: 5. Material: peripheral blood, obtained on day 0 of AZD1222 vaccination. The V and J genes are TRBV7-2 and TRBJ1-1, with 8 bases that match TRBD1. This clonotype was sampled from an adult in good health. CDR3 sequence (DNA): TGTGCCAGCAGCTTTGACAGGGGTTGGGCTTTCTTT. Translation: CASSFDRGWAFF.